The rows below give T cell receptor beta chains drawn from one sample of a study of memory CD4+ T cells and cytomegalovirus serostatus. The table came from immunoSEQ multiplex PCR; TCRdb's copy has only in-frame clones and leaves some out. The sample holds roughly 50,000 clones, around 80% seen once. Sequencing was done on a sample of memory CD4+ T cells from blood. The receptor source for this set is an adult in good health and CMV-seronegative. The CDR3 runs from the conserved cysteine through the conserved F or W. A D gene is named only where the DNA matches it firmly. Rows give clone size only sometimes, using once, few, many, or a class for an expanded clone.

size	V	length	D	J	CDR3	DNA
NA	TRBV28	15	TRBD1	TRBJ2-1	CATLLPRTGVNEQFF	TGTGCCACCCTTCTGCCCCGGACAGGGGTAAATGAGCAGTTCTTC
NA	TRBV6-5	15	TRBD2	TRBJ2-1	CASRSPSGGYNEQFF	TGTGCCAGCAGATCTCCTAGCGGGGGCTACAATGAGCAGTTCTTC
NA	TRBV15	13	TRBD1	TRBJ2-1	CATSRRQGDEQFF	TGTGCCACCAGCAGGCGACAGGGTGATGAGCAGTTCTTC
NA	TRBV28	11	NA	TRBJ1-1	CASSLLREAFF	TGTGCCAGCAGTCTCCTACGGGAAGCTTTCTTT
few	TRBV10-3	13	NA	TRBJ1-2	CAISERGDYGYTF	TGTGCCATCAGTGAAAGGGGGGACTATGGCTACACCTTC
few	TRBV15	15	TRBD1	TRBJ1-2	CATSTPQGANYGYTF	TGTGCCACCAGCACCCCACAGGGGGCGAACTATGGCTACACCTTC
NA	TRBV18	16	NA	TRBJ2-3	CASSPPTRASTDTQYF	TGTGCCAGCTCACCACCGACTAGAGCTAGCACAGATACGCAGTATTTT
NA	TRBV4-2	17	NA	TRBJ2-1	CASSQGLVGETYNEQFF	TGTGCCAGCAGCCAAGGACTTGTGGGGGAGACCTACAATGAGCAGTTCTTC
NA	TRBV2	13	NA	TRBJ1-5	CASRVAPSWPQHF	TGTGCCAGCAGGGTGGCCCCCTCGTGGCCCCAGCATTTT
NA	TRBV7-2	14	TRBD1	TRBJ2-5	CASSSRQGQETQYF	TGTGCCAGCAGCTCACGACAGGGCCAAGAGACCCAGTACTTC
NA	TRBV2	16	TRBD2	TRBJ2-1	CASRGLAGAGYNEQFF	TGTGCCAGCAGAGGCCTAGCGGGGGCGGGATACAATGAGCAGTTCTTC
NA	TRBV9	15	NA	TRBJ2-1	CASSAEQGSYNEQFF	TGTGCCAGCAGCGCCGAACAGGGTTCCTACAATGAGCAGTTCTTC
NA	TRBV30	15	NA	TRBJ2-1	CAWSPQRAEHNEQFF	TGTGCCTGGAGTCCCCAGCGGGCCGAACACAATGAGCAGTTCTTC
NA	TRBV11-2	13	NA	TRBJ1-3	CASSLRAGNTIYF	TGTGCCAGCAGCTTACGCGCAGGAAACACCATATATTTT
NA	TRBV7-6	15	TRBD1	TRBJ1-6	CASSSWTGVDSPLHF	TGTGCCAGCAGCTCCTGGACAGGGGTCGATTCACCCCTCCACTTT
NA	TRBV14	16	NA	TRBJ1-1	CASSQEKRQANTEAFF	TGTGCCAGCAGCCAAGAGAAGAGGCAGGCGAACACTGAAGCTTTCTTT
NA	TRBV10-3	17	NA	TRBJ1-3	CAISETNGPASGNTIYF	TGTGCCATCAGTGAAACGAACGGCCCGGCTTCTGGAAACACCATATATTTT
NA	TRBV7-2	16	TRBD1	TRBJ1-1	CASSLGQGALGTEAFF	TGTGCCAGCAGCTTAGGCCAGGGGGCATTAGGAACTGAAGCTTTCTTT
NA	TRBV25-1	13	NA	TRBJ1-3	CASSVSLGNTIYF	TGTGCCAGCTCTGTGTCGTTAGGAAACACCATATATTTT
NA	TRBV5-1	14	NA	TRBJ2-2	CASSWGGNTGELFF	TGCGCCAGCAGCTGGGGCGGTAACACCGGGGAGCTGTTTTTT
NA	TRBV10-3	13	NA	TRBJ1-3	CAISQGTGNTIYF	TGTGCCATCAGCCAGGGGACCGGAAACACCATATATTTT
few	TRBV30	13	TRBD1	TRBJ2-7	CAWSEGAGTGTYF	TGTGCCTGGAGTGAGGGGGCAGGGACAGGGACGTACTTC
NA	TRBV5-4	13	NA	TRBJ2-7	CASSLAGVAEQYF	TGTGCCAGCAGCTTGGCCGGGGTAGCCGAGCAGTACTTC
NA	TRBV19	14	NA	TRBJ1-5	CASTAGGEWQPQHF	TGTGCCAGTACCGCTGGCGGGGAGTGGCAGCCCCAGCATTTT
few	TRBV7-9	15	NA	TRBJ1-1	CASSLGSLWGTEAFF	TGTGCCAGCAGCTTAGGCAGTCTCTGGGGCACTGAAGCTTTCTTT
NA	TRBV6-6	15	NA	TRBJ2-7	CASSYSSGGGPEQYF	TGTGCCAGCAGTTACTCGAGTGGGGGCGGACCCGAGCAGTACTTC
NA	TRBV5-1	16	TRBD2	TRBJ2-7	CASSLAPTSGVYEQYF	TGCGCCAGCAGCTTGGCTCCTACTAGCGGGGTCTACGAGCAGTACTTC
NA	TRBV11-2	15	NA	TRBJ2-1	CASSLRAGPYNEQFF	TGTGCCAGCAGCTTACGAGCGGGCCCCTACAATGAGCAGTTCTTC
few	TRBV27	13	TRBD1	TRBJ1-1	CASRQQGKTEAFF	TGTGCCAGCAGACAACAGGGGAAGACTGAAGCTTTCTTT
NA	TRBV6-6	15	TRBD2	TRBJ2-7	CASSYQREVRHEQYF	TGTGCCAGCAGTTACCAGCGGGAGGTTCGGCACGAGCAGTACTTC
once	TRBV5-6	19	NA	TRBJ1-4	CASSLLAPGPQHSNEKLFF	TGTGCCAGCAGCTTGTTGGCACCTGGACCACAGCATAGTAATGAAAAACTGTTTTTT
once	TRBV5-1	14	TRBD1	TRBJ1-3	CASSPGTAGNTIYF	TGCGCCAGCAGCCCTGGGACAGCTGGAAACACCATATATTTT
NA	TRBV6-1	15	NA	TRBJ2-1	CASSEWRRGGDEQFF	TGTGCCAGCAGTGAATGGAGGCGAGGGGGGGATGAGCAGTTCTTC
NA	TRBV5-4	15	TRBD2	TRBJ2-3	CASSRAGGGTDTQYF	TGTGCCAGCAGCCGAGCGGGGGGCGGAACAGATACGCAGTATTTT
few	TRBV5-1	15	NA	TRBJ2-7	CASSLALDASYEQYF	TGCGCCAGCAGCTTGGCCTTGGACGCCTCCTACGAGCAGTACTTC
NA	TRBV30	15	TRBD2	TRBJ2-2	CAWSVSGRRTGELFF	TGTGCCTGGAGTGTAAGCGGGAGGCGGACCGGGGAGCTGTTTTTT
NA	TRBV5-1	13	NA	TRBJ1-1	CASSSGRNTEAFF	TGCGCCAGCAGCTCGGGACGGAACACTGAAGCTTTCTTT
few	TRBV5-3	16	NA	TRBJ2-7	CARSSPGGRPGYEQYF	TGTGCCAGAAGCTCACCTGGGGGTCGGCCGGGCTACGAGCAGTACTTC
NA	TRBV5-4	15	TRBD1	TRBJ2-1	CASSKDRGTYNEQFF	TGTGCCAGCAGCAAGGACAGGGGCACCTACAATGAGCAGTTCTTC
NA	TRBV7-7	13	NA	TRBJ2-2	CASRSGPAGELFF	TGTGCCAGCAGGTCAGGGCCCGCCGGGGAGCTGTTTTTT
NA	TRBV4-2	15	NA	TRBJ1-2	CASSQDQREVHGYTF	TGTGCCAGCAGCCAAGATCAGAGGGAGGTACATGGCTACACCTTC
NA	TRBV20-1	11	NA	TRBJ2-7	CSCRGTYEQYF	TGCAGTTGTAGGGGCACCTACGAGCAGTACTTC
NA	TRBV30	13	NA	TRBJ2-1	CAWEFSADNEQFF	TGTGCCTGGGAGTTTTCGGCAGACAATGAGCAGTTCTTC
NA	TRBV19	18	NA	TRBJ1-2	CASRADSQGLGLNYGYTF	TGTGCCAGTAGAGCCGATTCACAGGGCTTGGGCTTAAACTATGGCTACACCTTC
once	TRBV6-6	12	NA	TRBJ1-5	CASSFTGQPQHF	TGTGCCAGCAGTTTTACAGGGCAGCCCCAGCATTTT
NA	TRBV21-1	13	NA	TRBJ2-7	CASTTDRDHEQYF	TGTGCCAGCACCACGGACAGGGACCACGAGCAGTACTTC